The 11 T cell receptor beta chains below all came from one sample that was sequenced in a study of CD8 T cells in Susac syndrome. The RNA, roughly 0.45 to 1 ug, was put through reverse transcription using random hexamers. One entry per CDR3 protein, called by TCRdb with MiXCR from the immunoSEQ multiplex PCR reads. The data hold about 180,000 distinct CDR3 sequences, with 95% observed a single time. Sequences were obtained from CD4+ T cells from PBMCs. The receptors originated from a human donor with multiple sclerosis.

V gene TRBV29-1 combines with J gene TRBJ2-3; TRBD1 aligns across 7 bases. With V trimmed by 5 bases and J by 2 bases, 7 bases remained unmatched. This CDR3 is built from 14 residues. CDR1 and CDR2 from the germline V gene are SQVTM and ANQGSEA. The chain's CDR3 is CSVSQGTNTDTQYF. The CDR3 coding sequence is TGCAGCGTTTCACAGGGGACAAACACAGATACGCAGTATTTT.

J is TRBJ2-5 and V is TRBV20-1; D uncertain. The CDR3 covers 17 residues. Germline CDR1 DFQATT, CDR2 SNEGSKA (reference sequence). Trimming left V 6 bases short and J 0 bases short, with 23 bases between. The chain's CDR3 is CSASPVSAAAYQETQYF. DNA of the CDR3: TGCAGTGCCTCGCCCGTCAGCGCAGCCGCATACCAAGAGACCCAGTACTTC.

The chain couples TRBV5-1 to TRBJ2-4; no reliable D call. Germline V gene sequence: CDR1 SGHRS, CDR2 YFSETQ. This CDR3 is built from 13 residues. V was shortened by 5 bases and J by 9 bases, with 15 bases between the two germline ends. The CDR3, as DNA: TGCGCCAGCAGTTTTCGGCCGGGTGGCATTCAGTACTTC. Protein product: CASSFRPGGIQYF.

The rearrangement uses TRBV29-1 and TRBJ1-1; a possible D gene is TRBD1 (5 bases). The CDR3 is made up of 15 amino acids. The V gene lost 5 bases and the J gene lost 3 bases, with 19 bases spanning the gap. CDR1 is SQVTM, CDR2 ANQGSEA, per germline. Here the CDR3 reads CSVTVFQGWDTEAFF. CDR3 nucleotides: TGCAGCGTTACCGTGTTCCAGGGATGGGACACTGAAGCTTTCTTT.

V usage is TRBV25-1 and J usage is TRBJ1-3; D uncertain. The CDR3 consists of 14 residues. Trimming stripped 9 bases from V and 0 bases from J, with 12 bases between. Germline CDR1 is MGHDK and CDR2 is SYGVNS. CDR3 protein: CASSPGVSGNTIYF. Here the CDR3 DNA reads TGTGCCAGTAGCCCAGGCGTCTCTGGAAACACCATATATTTT.

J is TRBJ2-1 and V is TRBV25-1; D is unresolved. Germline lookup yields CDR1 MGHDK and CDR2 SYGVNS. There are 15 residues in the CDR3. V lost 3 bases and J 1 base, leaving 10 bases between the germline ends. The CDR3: CASSDSLWSYNEQFF. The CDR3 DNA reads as TGTGCCAGCAGTGACAGTTTGTGGTCCTACAATGAGCAGTTCTTC. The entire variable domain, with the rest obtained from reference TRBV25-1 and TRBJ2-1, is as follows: EADIYQTPRYLVIGTGKKITLECSQTMGHDKMYWYQQDPGMELHLIHYSYGVNSTEKGDLSSESTVSRIRTEHFPLTLESARPSHTSQYLCASSDSLWSYNEQFFGPGTRLTVL.

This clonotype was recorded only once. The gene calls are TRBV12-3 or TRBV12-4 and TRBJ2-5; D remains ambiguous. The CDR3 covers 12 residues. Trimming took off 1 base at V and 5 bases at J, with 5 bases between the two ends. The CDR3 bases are TGTGCCAGCAGTTTAGTCTGGGAGACCCAGTACTTC. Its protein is CASSLVWETQYF.

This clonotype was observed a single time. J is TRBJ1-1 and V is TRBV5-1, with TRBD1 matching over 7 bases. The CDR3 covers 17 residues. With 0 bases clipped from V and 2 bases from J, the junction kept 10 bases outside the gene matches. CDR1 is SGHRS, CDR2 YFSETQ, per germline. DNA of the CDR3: TGCGCCAGCAGCTTGGTTTGGAGGGGGCCGGGCAACACTGAAGCTTTCTTT. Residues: CASSLVWRGPGNTEAFF. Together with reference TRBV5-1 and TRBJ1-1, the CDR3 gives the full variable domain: KAGVTQTPRYLIKTRGQQVTLSCSPISGHRSVSWYQQTPGQGLQFLFEYFSETQRNKGNFPGRFSGRQFSNSRSEMNVSTLELGDSALYLCASSLVWRGPGNTEAFFGQGTRLTVV.

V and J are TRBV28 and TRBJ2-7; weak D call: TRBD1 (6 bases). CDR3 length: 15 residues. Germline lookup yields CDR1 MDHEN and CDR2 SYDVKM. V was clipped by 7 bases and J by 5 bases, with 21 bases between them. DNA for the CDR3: TGTGCCAGCACCTTACCCGGGACATCTTACCACGAGCAGTACTTC. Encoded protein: CASTLPGTSYHEQYF. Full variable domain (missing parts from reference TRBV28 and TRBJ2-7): DVKVTQSSRYLVKRTGEKVFLECVQDMDHENMFWYRQDPGLGLRLIYFSYDVKMKEKGDIPEGYSVSREKKERFSLILESASTNQTSMYLCASTLPGTSYHEQYFGPGTRLTVT.

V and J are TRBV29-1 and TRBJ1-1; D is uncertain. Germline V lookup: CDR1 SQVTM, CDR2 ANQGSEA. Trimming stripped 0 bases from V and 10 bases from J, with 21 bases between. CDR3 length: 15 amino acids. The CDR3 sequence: CSVEETVQVDLGAFF. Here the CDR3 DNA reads TGCAGCGTTGAAGAAACCGTCCAGGTGGACTTGGGAGCTTTCTTT.

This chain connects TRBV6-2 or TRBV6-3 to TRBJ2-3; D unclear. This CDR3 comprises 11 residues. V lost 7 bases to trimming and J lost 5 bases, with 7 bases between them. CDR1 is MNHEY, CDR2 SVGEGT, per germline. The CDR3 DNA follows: TGTGCCAGCAACTCCGGAGATACGCAGTATTTT. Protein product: CASNSGDTQYF.